In its sample, the clone carrying this T cell receptor beta chain was seen once. Antigen specificity is unknown. V was trimmed by 5 bases and J by 2 bases, leaving 9 bases between them. Germline CDR1 reads SQVTM; CDR2 reads ANQGSEA. The CDR3 consists of 12 residues. This entry comes from a study of cytomegalovirus exposure and HLA in healthy donors. Overall study results and limits: Usually a TCR sequence was rare, but some public TCRs were found in many donors. The sole available immune exposure information was CMV serostatus.

Use of 60 Vbeta and 13 Jbeta primers characterized the PCR. Sequencing used immunoSEQ multiplex PCR; TCRdb keeps in-frame clones, though not all of them. The sample has 190,000 or so clones; 80% are singletons. Specimen: PBMCs. The chain is built from TRBV29-1 and TRBJ1-2; D is ambiguous. This receptor was identified in a boy between 10 and 17 years old in good health and CMV-seronegative. The CDR3 DNA is TGCAGCGTTCAGGACTCAAACTATGGCTACACCTTC. Amino acids: CSVQDSNYGYTF.